This TCR beta chain was retrieved from a study of response to subunit inactivated influenza vaccine. Points from the study as a whole: The authors offered the suggestion that each seasonal influenza vaccination recruits few new T cells.

This clonotype was detected a few times. Its matching antigen is unknown. The CDR3 totals 13 residues. Germline V gene lookup returns CDR1 DFQATT and CDR2 SNEGSKA (reference sequence). Deletions cut 6 bases from V and 5 bases from J, with 14 bases between. TCRdb called the RT-PCR reads again in MiXCR, with one record for every CDR3 protein. The table lists about 530,000 distinct CDR3 sequences, 10% to 15% of them singletons. This receptor was obtained from a man aged 50 to 59 who received an inactivated influenza vaccine. This chain uses TRBV20-1 with TRBJ2-4; no firm D call. Sequencing was performed on PBMCs from blood, taken roughly 46 days after vaccination. In nucleotides, the CDR3 is TGCAGTGCCCCCGCCCCTTGGGAAAACATTCAGTACTTC. It yields the protein CSAPAPWENIQYF.